This entry is about one T cell receptor beta chain. This entry comes from a study of blood T cell repertoires in COVID-19. For the study at large: There were acute and convalescent COVID-19 samples, and they came from the United States, Italy and Spain. T cells, B-cell-depleted T cells, or PBMCs provided the cDNA or gDNA that served as material.

The Seattle patients, enrolled during active infection, were followed longitudinally. Germline loops: CDR1 SGHNT, CDR2 YYREEE (reference sequence). This CDR3 contains 13 residues. V shed 0 bases and J shed 6 bases, with 9 bases lying between them. Clones were sequenced by immunoSEQ multiplex PCR, and TCRdb holds only the in-frame ones, with some missing. The sample has 150,000 to 200,000 clones, more than 80% seen once. The J gene is TRBJ1-1, the V gene TRBV5-4; D is undetermined. The sequence was obtained from a woman of 80 years or more with COVID-19, enrolled during active disease. Sequencing input: peripheral blood. The CDR3 protein is CASSLERAAEAFF. Written as DNA, the CDR3 is TGTGCCAGCAGCTTGGAGAGAGCTGCTGAAGCTTTCTTT.